What follows are 26 T cell receptor beta chains derived from one specimen sequenced in a study of TIL therapy for anti-PD-1-resistant metastatic lung cancer (dated by TCRdb to the early 2020s). The intended sense of this specimen's time point label: pre-treatment sample, taken before nivolumab and TIL therapy. TCR beta CDR3 regions were amplified from genomic DNA by bias-controlled multiplex PCR with the immunoSEQ v3 hsTCRB kit. Sourced from immuneACCESS, this table was stored by TCRdb with only in-frame sequences that have V and J called. A share of the clones is absent; for the studies checked, an unresolved V gene accounts for under half, and the remainder has no known explanation. In this sample the table shows about 19,000 clones, about 79% of which occur a single time. The ten most abundant clones make up under 8% of the sample. The sequenced sample was blood, obtained at baseline. The receptors here all came from a person between 30 and 79 years old with non-small cell lung cancer.

This chain joins TRBV3-1 (or the pseudogene TRBV3-2) and TRBJ2-3; D may match TRBD1 or TRBD2 (5 bases each). Trimming removed 4 bases at V and 3 bases at J, with 26 bases between. From germline, CDR1 is LGHDT and CDR2 YNNKEL (reference sequence). The CDR3 has 19 residues. CDR3 sequence: CASSRRGAGTIVGTDTQYF. As DNA, the CDR3 is TGTGCCAGCAGCCGAAGGGGAGCCGGGACCATCGTCGGTACAGATACGCAGTATTTT.

V and J are TRBV3-1 (or the pseudogene TRBV3-2) and TRBJ2-5; TRBD2 is a possible D gene (6 bases). This CDR3 is built from 15 residues. Trimming shortened V by 4 bases and J by 0 bases, and 12 bases separated the two germline ends. Germline V gene data show CDR1 as LGHDT and CDR2 as YNNKEL (reference sequence). The CDR3 bases are TGTGCCAGCAGCCGGTTAGCGGTGTACCAAGAGACCCAGTACTTC. This encodes CASSRLAVYQETQYF.

The rearrangement joins TRBV6-1 to TRBJ2-3, with 8 positions matching TRBD2. This CDR3 is 13 amino acids long. Per the germline V gene, CDR1 is MNHNS and CDR2 is SASEGT. V lost 2 bases to trimming and J lost 7 bases; unmatched junction nucleotides: 2. The CDR3 spells CASSEPGGYTQYF. The CDR3 coding sequence is TGTGCCAGCAGTGAACCGGGAGGGTATACGCAGTATTTT.

The genes are TRBV5-1 and TRBJ1-1, with a possible D match to TRBD1 (5 bases). Trimming removed 1 base at V and 2 bases at J, with 6 bases between. CDR3 length equals 13 residues. The germline CDR1 and CDR2 sequences are SGHRS and YFSETQ. This chain's CDR3 is CASSLRDNTEAFF. The DNA for the CDR3 is TGCGCCAGCAGCTTGAGGGACAACACTGAAGCTTTCTTT.

This clone was observed once. V and J are TRBV27 and TRBJ1-5; the D is unclear. CDR1 and CDR2 from the germline V gene are MNHEY and SMNVEV (reference sequence). This CDR3 is built from 14 residues. The V and J ends lost 3 bases and 7 bases respectively, with 13 bases between them. CDR3 loop: CASSFMVPGQPQHF. The CDR3 DNA sequence: TGTGCCAGCAGTTTTATGGTCCCGGGCCAGCCCCAGCATTTT.

The chain employs TRBV5-1 and TRBJ2-7, with 7 bases lining up with TRBD2. Trimming cost V 4 bases and J 3 bases; bases outside gene matches: 1. CDR3 length: 12 amino acids. Germline CDR1 reads SGHRS; CDR2 reads YFSETQ. CDR3 DNA: TGCGCCAGCAGCAGGGACTACTACGAGCAGTACTTC. Encoded protein: CASSRDYYEQYF.

This clone was seen once. The rearrangement links TRBV6-6 to TRBJ1-1, with 7 positions matching TRBD1. Germline CDR1 and CDR2: MNHNY and SVGAGI (reference sequence). CDR3 size: 14 residues. V lost 5 bases to trimming and J lost 1 base; unmatched junction nucleotides: 4. In DNA, the CDR3 is TGTGCCAGCAGTCCCTGGACAGGGAACACTGAAGCTTTCTTT. It encodes CASSPWTGNTEAFF.

This chain links TRBV2 with TRBJ1-5; no reliable D call. V was pared by 6 bases and J by 2 bases, with 17 bases between. Per the germline V gene, CDR1 is SNHLY and CDR2 is FYNNEI. The CDR3 runs to 16 residues. Written as DNA, the CDR3 is TGTGCCAGCAGGGGCCGGGGTCCGAACGGCAATCAGCCCCAGCATTTT. Protein product: CASRGRGPNGNQPQHF.

Note on this clone: This specimen includes other DNA sequences encoding the same CDR3. The chain couples TRBV11-1 to TRBJ1-1; weak D call: TRBD1 (6 bases). Germline CDR1 SGHAT, CDR2 FQDESV (reference sequence). This CDR3 is built from 14 residues. V gave up 5 bases and J gave up 5 bases, with 15 bases separating them. The CDR3 nucleotides read TGTGCCAGCAGCGCGAGGGGGGAGGGGACTGAAGCTTTCTTT. It specifies CASSARGEGTEAFF. The complete variable domain, with remaining parts taken from reference TRBV11-1 and TRBJ1-1, reads EAEVAQSPRYKITEKSQAVAFWCDPISGHATLYWYRQILGQGPELLVQFQDESVVDDSQLPKDRFSAERLKGVDSTLKIQPAELGDSAMYLCASSARGEGTEAFFGQGTRLTVV.

The rearrangement uses TRBV7-6 and TRBJ2-7; 7 nucleotides line up with TRBD1. The trim removed 0 bases at V and 4 bases at J, leaving 3 bases unmatched. Per the germline V gene, CDR1 is SGHVS and CDR2 is FNYEAQ. CDR3 length: 14 residues. The CDR3 spells CASSLAGQIYEQYF. DNA for the CDR3: TGTGCCAGCAGCTTAGCGGGACAGATTTACGAGCAGTACTTC.

The genes are TRBV30 and TRBJ1-2; D unclear. CDR1 GTSNPN and CDR2 SVGIG come from the germline V gene (reference sequence). CDR3 length equals 14 residues. Trimming took off 0 bases at V and 6 bases at J, with 14 bases between the two ends. As DNA, the CDR3 is TGTGCCTGGAGTGTTGTGGGCAGGTGGAATGGCTACACCTTC. Translating it yields CAWSVVGRWNGYTF.

This chain uses TRBV28 with TRBJ2-5; 9 bases match TRBD2. The junction had 9 bases not matched to a gene; V was cut back by 3 bases and J by 4 bases. This CDR3 contains 16 residues. The germline V gene encodes CDR1 MDHEN and CDR2 SYDVKM. The CDR3 here is CASSFFGGRAGETQYF. CDR3 DNA sequence: TGTGCCAGCAGTTTTTTTGGCGGGAGGGCGGGAGAGACCCAGTACTTC. The full variable domain, with the rest looked up from reference TRBV28 and TRBJ2-5, is DVKVTQSSRYLVKRTGEKVFLECVQDMDHENMFWYRQDPGLGLRLIYFSYDVKMKEKGDIPEGYSVSREKKERFSLILESASTNQTSMYLCASSFFGGRAGETQYFGPGTRLLVL.

The rearrangement joins TRBV6-2 or TRBV6-3 to TRBJ2-1, with 9 bases that match TRBD2. V was pared by 2 bases and J by 8 bases, with 7 bases of the junction left unmatched. The CDR3 length is 15 residues. Germline V CDR1 and CDR2: MNHEY, SVGEGT. The CDR3 nucleotides read TGTGCCAGCAGTTACGCCGGGACTAGCAGCGATGAGCAGTTCTTC. Translation gives CASSYAGTSSDEQFF.

This chain connects TRBV27 to TRBJ2-3; 10 nucleotides match TRBD2. The CDR3 length is 16 residues. Germline values: CDR1 MNHEY, CDR2 SMNVEV (reference sequence). The V and J ends lost 2 bases and 8 bases, in that order; junction bases with no gene match: 10. CDR3 coding DNA: TGTGCCAGCAGTTTAGGCTCTAGCGGGAGTGGAGTTACGCAGTATTTT. Its translation: CASSLGSSGSGVTQYF.

The chain couples TRBV2 to TRBJ2-1; TRBD2 aligns across 7 bases. Germline-derived CDR1 and CDR2 are SNHLY and FYNNEI. Losses at the gene ends were 6 bases for V and 7 bases for J; bases not matched to a gene: 0. The CDR3 totals 11 residues. CDR3 sequence (DNA): TGTGCCAGCAGGGGGGGGAATGAGCAGTTCTTC. It translates to CASRGGNEQFF. Full variable domain (rest looked up from reference TRBV2 and TRBJ2-1): EPEVTQTPSHQVTQMGQEVILRCVPISNHLYFYWYRQILGQKVEFLVSFYNNEISEKSEIFDDQFSVERPDGSNFTLKIRSTKLEDSAMYFCASRGGNEQFFGPGTRLTVL.

The rearrangement uses TRBV2 and TRBJ2-5, with 9 bases fitting TRBD2. J lost 1 base, V lost 10 bases, and 4 bases had no gene match. Germline lookup yields CDR1 SNHLY and CDR2 FYNNEI. The CDR3 runs 13 residues. CDR3 residues: CATKREAQETQYF. The CDR3 region has the DNA TGTGCCACCAAGCGGGAGGCCCAAGAGACCCAGTACTTC.

The CDR3 DNA is TGTGCTAGTGGTCAGGGGGACACTGAAGCTTTCTTT. Residues: CASGQGDTEAFF. V usage is TRBV12-5 and J usage is TRBJ1-1; 7 bases are a match to TRBD1. Germline assignment: CDR1 LGHNT and CDR2 FRNRAP. This CDR3 comprises 12 residues. V dropped 5 bases and J dropped 3; count of bases not matched to a gene: 0.

This chain uses TRBV6-2 or TRBV6-3 with TRBJ2-2; perhaps TRBD2 as D (6 bases). This CDR3 is 14 amino acids long. Germline V gene data show CDR1 as MNHEY and CDR2 as SVGEGT. The V and J ends lost 2 bases and 6 bases respectively, with 10 bases between them. As DNA, the CDR3 is TGTGCCAGCAGTTACCCCGGGGGAGCCGGGGAGCTGTTTTTT. Protein sequence: CASSYPGGAGELFF.

CDR3 in amino acids: CASSEWTRSSYEQYF. In nucleotides, the CDR3 is TGTGCCAGCAGTGAATGGACCCGGAGCTCCTACGAGCAGTACTTC. The chain links TRBV2 to TRBJ2-7; no firm D call. V was shortened by 2 bases and J by 0 bases, with 11 bases between the two germline ends. CDR1 SNHLY and CDR2 FYNNEI come from the germline V gene. The CDR3 extends over 15 amino acids.

The chain links TRBV10-2 to TRBJ2-7; D gene unclear. The CDR3 is 14 residues long. CDR1 and CDR2 from the germline V gene are WSHSY and SAAADI. V lost 3 bases and J lost 2, with 11 bases in between. The CDR3 protein is CASSEHGGTYEQYF. In DNA, the CDR3 is TGCGCCAGCAGTGAACACGGCGGAACCTACGAGCAGTACTTC.

This sequence joins TRBV2 and TRBJ2-1, with a tentative D call TRBD2 (6 bases). This CDR3 comprises 14 residues. The V gene lost 7 bases and the J gene lost 8 bases, with 18 bases spanning the gap. CDR1 is SNHLY and CDR2 is FYNNEI in the germline V gene. The chain's CDR3 is CASTSEGPLYEQFF. The DNA for the CDR3 is TGTGCCAGCACTTCGGAGGGGCCCCTCTATGAGCAGTTCTTC.

The chain has TRBV9 and TRBJ2-5; TRBD1 or TRBD2 may be the D gene (6 bases each). There are 15 residues in the CDR3. The germline V and J ends were trimmed by 1 base and 5 bases, with 15 bases remaining between them. Germline-derived CDR1 and CDR2 are SGDLS and YYNGEE. The CDR3 loop reads CASSVIKGEVETQYF. In nucleotides, the CDR3 is TGTGCCAGCAGCGTAATCAAGGGGGAGGTGGAGACCCAGTACTTC.

CDR3 DNA: TGTGCCAGCCGACATGGGGGGATGACGAACACTGAAGCTTTCTTT. It encodes CASRHGGMTNTEAFF. V and J are TRBV19 and TRBJ1-1; a weak D match, TRBD1 (5 bases). The CDR3 covers 15 residues. CDR1 is LNHDA and CDR2 is SQIVND in the germline V gene (reference sequence). Between the trimmed V and J ends, which lost 9 bases and 1 base, there was a span of 18 bases.

Written as DNA, the CDR3 is TGTGCCAGCAGCCAAGAACGGGGCCCCAGCACAGATACGCAGTATTTT. Translated: CASSQERGPSTDTQYF. V is TRBV3-1 (or the pseudogene TRBV3-2) and J is TRBJ2-3, with D perhaps TRBD1 or TRBD2 (5 bases each). The CDR3 has 16 residues. Trimming cost V 0 bases and J 0 bases, with 10 bases left between them. Germline V CDR1 and CDR2: LGHDT, YNNKEL (reference sequence).

This sequence joins TRBV6-2 or TRBV6-3 and TRBJ1-6, with D perhaps matching TRBD1 (5 bases). The germline V gene has CDR1 MNHEY and CDR2 SVGEGT. Trimming stripped 2 bases from V and 9 bases from J, with 8 bases between. This CDR3 has 13 residues. CDR3 nucleotide sequence: TGTGCCAGCAGTTACGAGGGGCTTTCACCCCTCCACTTT. It specifies CASSYEGLSPLHF.

The rearrangement joins TRBV5-1 to TRBJ2-3; 10 bases line up with TRBD2. The CDR3 is made up of 14 amino acids. The germline CDR1 and CDR2 sequences are SGHRS and YFSETQ. V lost 3 bases and J lost 6; bases outside the gene matches: 4. CDR3 residues: CASSSSGSLDTQYF. CDR3 DNA: TGCGCCAGCAGCTCTAGCGGGAGCTTGGATACGCAGTATTTT.